The 31 T cell receptor beta chains in this list originate from one sample, sequenced in a study of blood T cell repertoires in COVID-19. Clones were sequenced by immunoSEQ multiplex PCR, and TCRdb holds only the in-frame ones, with some missing. The sample carries about 330,000 clones, about 87% recorded once. Specimen: PBMCs or T cells enriched from blood (not recorded which). The receptors shown here come from a man aged 30-40 years who had recovered from COVID-19.

This clone was picked up a small number of times. This sequence joins TRBV13 and TRBJ1-2, with D uncertain. Deletions cut 3 bases from V and 8 bases from J, with 16 bases between. This CDR3 is built from 14 residues. Germline assignment: CDR1 PRHDT and CDR2 FYEKMQ (reference sequence). CDR3 nucleotides: TGTGCCAGCAGCTTCGGCGGATCGGCGGGGGGCTACACCTTC. This encodes CASSFGGSAGGYTF.

This chain uses TRBV5-1 with TRBJ2-5; the D gene is possibly TRBD1 (6 bases). Germline V gives CDR1 SGHRS, CDR2 YFSETQ. Deletions cut 0 bases from V and 4 bases from J, with 13 bases between. The CDR3 totals 15 residues. The CDR3 sequence: CASSLDQTGGETQYF. The CDR3 bases are TGCGCCAGCAGCTTGGATCAGACAGGAGGAGAGACCCAGTACTTC.

This sequence joins TRBV27 and TRBJ2-1; TRBD1 agrees at 9 bases. The CDR3 has 15 residues. Germline V gene data show CDR1 as MNHEY and CDR2 as SMNVEV (reference sequence). After removal of 1 base from V and 6 bases from J, the junction contained 4 bases not matched to a gene. CDR3 in DNA: TGTGCCAGCAGTTTATATGGGACAGGGCTCAATGAGCAGTTCTTC. Protein: CASSLYGTGLNEQFF.

The V call is TRBV19, the J call TRBJ2-7; D might be TRBD2 (5 bases). The CDR3 contains 14 residues. CDR1 LNHDA and CDR2 SQIVND come from the germline V gene (reference sequence). V was clipped by 3 bases and J by 1 base, with 10 bases between them. The CDR3 DNA reads TGTGCCAGTAGTATTATGGGAGTTTCCTACGAGCAGTACTTC. Translating gives CASSIMGVSYEQYF.

The J gene is TRBJ2-1, the V gene TRBV10-3; TRBD1 aligns across 7 bases. Germline assignment: CDR1 ENHRY and CDR2 SYGVKD. The length of the CDR3 is 15 residues. With 2 bases clipped from V and 4 bases from J, the junction kept 5 bases outside the gene matches. This chain's CDR3 is CAISEEGARYNEQFF. CDR3 DNA: TGTGCCATCAGTGAGGAGGGGGCCCGTTACAATGAGCAGTTCTTC.

The V call is TRBV7-6, the J call TRBJ2-3, with 11 bases lining up with TRBD2. The CDR3 spans 17 residues. V was pared by 5 bases and J by 4 bases, with 11 bases of the junction left unmatched. Germline CDR1 reads SGHVS; CDR2 reads FNYEAQ. In nucleotides, the CDR3 is TGTGCCAGCAGCCTGCCGGTTAGCGGGGGGGGCTCAGATACGCAGTATTTT. It specifies CASSLPVSGGGSDTQYF. The full variable domain, in which reference TRBV7-6 and TRBJ2-3 provide the parts outside the CDR3, is GAGVSQSPRYKVTKRGQDVALRCDPISGHVSLYWYRQALGQGPEFLTYFNYEAQQDKSGLPNDRFSAERPEGSISTLTIQRTEQRDSAMYRCASSLPVSGGGSDTQYFGPGTRLTVL.

As for this clone: At one boundary the junction diverges from the germline segment, which might be a read error. J is TRBJ2-3 and V is TRBV9; TRBD2 matches 8 bases. This CDR3 is built from 13 residues. The germline gives CDR1 SGDLS, CDR2 YYNGEE. The CDR3 DNA is TGTGCCAGCAGCGGGACTAGCAAAGATACGCAGTATTTT. This sequence encodes CASSGTSKDTQYF.

The chain joins TRBV5-1 to TRBJ2-4; no reliable D call. Trimming stripped 4 bases from V and 0 bases from J, with 11 bases between. The CDR3 sequence is 15 residues long. Germline assignment: CDR1 SGHRS and CDR2 YFSETQ. CDR3 coding DNA: TGCGCCAGCAGCCCCCGGGTGAGAGCCAAAAACATTCAGTACTTC. Amino acid sequence: CASSPRVRAKNIQYF.

The chain carries TRBV19 and TRBJ1-5, with D maybe TRBD1 (6 bases). The CDR3 spans 15 residues. V lost 0 bases to trimming and J lost 5 bases, with 11 bases between them. The germline CDR1 and CDR2 sequences are LNHDA and SQIVND (reference sequence). In nucleotides, the CDR3 is TGTGCCAGTAGTATAGAGGGACAACCGTATCAGCCCCAGCATTTT. Protein product: CASSIEGQPYQPQHF.

The chain combines TRBV7-3 with TRBJ2-3, with TRBD1 identical over 8 bases. Germline V gives CDR1 SGHTA, CDR2 FQGTGA. Trimming took 4 bases from V and 3 from J; bases not matched to a gene: 6. The CDR3 is made up of 15 amino acids. Here the CDR3 reads CASSSQGGRTDTQYF. The CDR3 coding sequence is TGTGCCAGCAGCTCACAGGGGGGAAGAACAGATACGCAGTATTTT.

This chain uses TRBV19 with TRBJ1-2, with TRBD1 identical over 11 bases. V shed 4 bases and J 7 bases; nucleotides not matched to a gene: 5. The CDR3 loop spans 14 amino acids. Germline lookup yields CDR1 LNHDA and CDR2 SQIVND (reference sequence). The CDR3 DNA reads as TGTGCCAGTAGTACGGACAGGGGGCAGGGTGGCTACACCTTC. Translating it yields CASSTDRGQGGYTF.

CDR3 nucleotide sequence: TGCGCCAGCAGCTTGGAGGGACAGGGGGCCGGGGAGCTGTTTTTT. This translates into CASSLEGQGAGELFF. The J gene is TRBJ2-2, the V gene TRBV5-1; 11 positions match TRBD1. V was pared by 0 bases and J by 6 bases, with 1 base of the junction left unmatched. Per the germline V gene, CDR1 is SGHRS and CDR2 is YFSETQ. This CDR3 is built from 15 residues.

This chain connects TRBV12-3 or TRBV12-4 to TRBJ1-6; tentative D call: TRBD1 (5 bases). Trimming stripped 4 bases from V and 8 bases from J, with 9 bases between. This CDR3 comprises 13 residues. As DNA, the CDR3 is TGTGCCAGCAGTTCGGGAGGGGATTCACCCCTCCACTTT. Translation: CASSSGGDSPLHF.

The V call is TRBV24-1, the J call TRBJ1-5; D perhaps matches TRBD1 (5 bases). Between the trimmed V and J ends, which lost 12 bases and 9 bases, there was a span of 20 bases. The CDR3 totals 13 residues. CDR1 KGHDR and CDR2 SFDVKD come from the germline V gene. This CDR3 reads CAAGGTDFLPQHF. In nucleotides, the CDR3 is TGTGCCGCCGGGGGGACGGACTTCTTGCCCCAGCATTTT.

This rearrangement joins TRBV6-5 to TRBJ2-5; TRBD2 agrees at 7 bases. Unmatched junction bases numbered 6, after V lost 6 bases and J lost 5 bases. Germline V gene lookup returns CDR1 MNHEY and CDR2 SVGAGI. This CDR3 spans 13 amino acids. DNA of the CDR3: TGTGCCAGCAGACGGACTAGTGGCGAGACCCAGTACTTC. Translated, it gives CASRRTSGETQYF.

This clone came up once. The chain couples TRBV7-9 to TRBJ2-5; 7 nucleotides agree with TRBD1. CDR1 and CDR2 from the germline V gene are SEHNR and FQNEAQ (reference sequence). The length of the CDR3 is 17 residues. After removal of 4 bases from V and 4 bases from J, the junction contained 15 bases not matched to a gene. The CDR3 sequence: CASSSAPDRAEIETQYF. CDR3 nucleotides: TGTGCCAGCAGCTCTGCACCTGACAGGGCTGAAATAGAGACCCAGTACTTC.

The chain has TRBV9 and TRBJ1-2; perhaps TRBD1 as D (6 bases). The CDR3 loop spans 12 amino acids. Germline V lookup: CDR1 SGDLS, CDR2 YYNGEE. V lost 4 bases and J 8 bases, leaving 12 bases between the germline ends. CDR3 region: CASSSNREGYTF. DNA for the CDR3: TGTGCCAGCAGCTCCAACAGGGAGGGCTACACCTTC.

The genes are TRBV18 and TRBJ2-5, with D perhaps matching TRBD1 (6 bases). Trimming left V 6 bases short and J 4 bases short, with 9 bases between. Germline assignment: CDR1 KGHSH and CDR2 LQKENI. The CDR3 loop spans 12 amino acids. The CDR3: CASSSRGETQYF. CDR3 nucleotides: TGTGCCAGCTCTAGCAGGGGAGAGACCCAGTACTTC. Full variable domain (remainder filled in from reference TRBV18 and TRBJ2-5): NAGVMQNPRHLVRRRGQEARLRCSPMKGHSHVYWYRQLPEEGLKFMVYLQKENIIDESGMPKERFSAEFPKEGPSILRIQQVVRGDSAAYFCASSSRGETQYFGPGTRLLVL.

The chain couples TRBV20-1 to TRBJ2-5; D uncertain. In germline, CDR1 is DFQATT, CDR2 SNEGSKA (reference sequence). This CDR3 has 11 amino acids. The V end was cut by 4 bases, the J end by 5 bases, with 8 bases between. The CDR3 spells CSAIVKETQYF. The CDR3 DNA follows: TGCAGTGCTATAGTGAAGGAGACCCAGTACTTC.

This clone came up once. The CDR3 sequence is CASSESGWTKNIQYF. The CDR3 DNA reads TGTGCCAGCAGTGAGTCAGGGTGGACCAAAAACATTCAGTACTTC. The genes are TRBV2 and TRBJ2-4; D is possibly TRBD1 (5 bases). V was trimmed by 3 bases and J by 2 bases, leaving 11 bases between them. Germline V gene lookup returns CDR1 SNHLY and CDR2 FYNNEI. The CDR3 is 15 residues long. The full variable domain, rest sourced from reference TRBV2 and TRBJ2-4, is EPEVTQTPSHQVTQMGQEVILRCVPISNHLYFYWYRQILGQKVEFLVSFYNNEISEKSEIFDDQFSVERPDGSNFTLKIRSTKLEDSAMYFCASSESGWTKNIQYFGAGTRLSVL.

J is TRBJ2-2 and V is TRBV5-4, with TRBD2 matching 11 bases. CDR1 and CDR2 (germline): SGHNT, YYREEE (reference sequence). Trimming took 3 bases from V and 4 from J; bases not matched to a gene: 5. CDR3 length: 16 amino acids. CDR3 coding DNA: TGTGCCAGCAGCTCGGGACTAGCGGCACTCACCGGGGAGCTGTTTTTT. Translating gives CASSSGLAALTGELFF.

The rearrangement links TRBV13 to TRBJ2-2; the match to TRBD1 covers 8 bases. The trim removed 5 bases at V and 3 bases at J, leaving 8 bases unmatched. Germline assignment: CDR1 PRHDT and CDR2 FYEKMQ (reference sequence). CDR3 length equals 16 residues. In DNA form, the CDR3 reads TGTGCCAGCAGCGCCGGACAGGGAGGTCACACCGGGGAGCTGTTTTTT. It is translated as CASSAGQGGHTGELFF.

In its sample, this clone was seen a few times. This chain uses TRBV7-7 with TRBJ1-1; D may be TRBD1 (6 bases). The V and J ends lost 5 bases and 7 bases respectively, with 29 bases between them. The CDR3 contains 18 residues. CDR1 and CDR2 from the germline V gene are SSHAT and FNYEAQ (reference sequence). The CDR3 DNA sequence: TGTGCCAGCAGCCCTGGCTTATGGGACAACGCACCCCGTCGTGAAGCTTTCTTT. Its protein is CASSPGLWDNAPRREAFF.

The V gene is TRBV9, the J gene TRBJ2-3; tentatively, D is TRBD1 (5 bases). This CDR3 comprises 12 residues. Trimming cost V 0 bases and J 10 bases, with 9 bases left between them. Germline V gene sequence: CDR1 SGDLS, CDR2 YYNGEE. The CDR3, as DNA: TGTGCCAGCAGCGTAGTACAAGGGGCGCAGTATTTT. Its protein is CASSVVQGAQYF.

This clone was picked up one time. The rearrangement links TRBV18 to TRBJ2-1; weak D call: TRBD2 (5 bases). Germline V CDR1 and CDR2: KGHSH, LQKENI. V was shortened by 2 bases and J by 3 bases, with 11 bases between the two germline ends. This CDR3 region has 15 residues. The CDR3 region has the DNA TGTGCCAGCTCACCAGAGAGACTACTCTACAATGAGCAGTTCTTC. It is translated as CASSPERLLYNEQFF.

This sequence joins TRBV19 and TRBJ1-4; D gene unclear. The CDR3 is 14 residues long. Trimming pared 3 bases from V and 0 bases from J, leaving 5 bases between. CDR1 and CDR2 (germline): LNHDA, SQIVND (reference sequence). The CDR3 sequence is CASSIGPTNEKLFF. CDR3 nucleotides: TGTGCCAGTAGTATTGGCCCAACTAATGAAAAACTGTTTTTT. Combining the CDR3 with reference TRBV19 and TRBJ1-4 gives the whole variable domain DGGITQSPKYLFRKEGQNVTLSCEQNLNHDAMYWYRQDPGQGLRLIYYSQIVNDFQKGDIAEGYSVSREKKESFPLTVTSAQKNPTAFYLCASSIGPTNEKLFFGSGTQLSVL.

The CDR3 nucleotides read TGTGCCAGCTCACCAAACAGGGTTAGCAGCTCCTACGAGCAGTACTTC. This sequence encodes CASSPNRVSSSYEQYF. V gene TRBV18 combines with J gene TRBJ2-7, with D possibly TRBD1 on 6 matching bases. The CDR3 length is 16 residues. Germline CDR1 reads KGHSH; CDR2 reads LQKENI. The V gene lost 2 bases and the J gene lost 0 bases, with 14 bases spanning the gap.

The rearrangement joins TRBV27 to TRBJ1-6, with TRBD1 as a possible D gene (5 bases). From germline, CDR1 is MNHEY and CDR2 SMNVEV (reference sequence). This CDR3 is built from 16 residues. V gave up 1 base and J gave up 0 bases, with 7 bases separating them. The CDR3 here is CASSLYQGSYNSPLHF. DNA for the CDR3: TGTGCCAGCAGTTTATACCAGGGCTCCTATAATTCACCCCTCCACTTT.

The rearrangement links TRBV6-1 to TRBJ1-5; D might be TRBD1 (5 bases). V gave up 3 bases and J gave up 3 bases, with 9 bases separating them. The CDR3 runs to 14 residues. Germline CDR1 MNHNS, CDR2 SASEGT. CDR3 residues: CASSDRQHNQPQHF. CDR3 in DNA: TGTGCCAGCAGTGATCGACAGCACAATCAGCCCCAGCATTTT.

The chain employs TRBV29-1 and TRBJ1-4, with a possible D match to TRBD1 (6 bases). Deletions cut 6 bases from V and 6 bases from J, with 17 bases between. Germline-derived CDR1 and CDR2 are SQVTM and ANQGSEA. This CDR3 comprises 14 residues. This CDR3 is CSVTKTGADEKLFF. Written as DNA, the CDR3 is TGCAGCGTCACCAAGACAGGTGCAGATGAAAAACTGTTTTTT.

CDR3 amino acids: CASSPPGGTDTQYF. CDR3 sequence (DNA): TGTGCCAGCAGCCCCCCAGGGGGCACAGATACGCAGTATTTT. The chain joins TRBV9 to TRBJ2-3, with D maybe TRBD1 (6 bases). Germline loops: CDR1 SGDLS, CDR2 YYNGEE. CDR3 length equals 14 residues. Trimming took off 4 bases at V and 1 base at J, with 10 bases between the two ends.